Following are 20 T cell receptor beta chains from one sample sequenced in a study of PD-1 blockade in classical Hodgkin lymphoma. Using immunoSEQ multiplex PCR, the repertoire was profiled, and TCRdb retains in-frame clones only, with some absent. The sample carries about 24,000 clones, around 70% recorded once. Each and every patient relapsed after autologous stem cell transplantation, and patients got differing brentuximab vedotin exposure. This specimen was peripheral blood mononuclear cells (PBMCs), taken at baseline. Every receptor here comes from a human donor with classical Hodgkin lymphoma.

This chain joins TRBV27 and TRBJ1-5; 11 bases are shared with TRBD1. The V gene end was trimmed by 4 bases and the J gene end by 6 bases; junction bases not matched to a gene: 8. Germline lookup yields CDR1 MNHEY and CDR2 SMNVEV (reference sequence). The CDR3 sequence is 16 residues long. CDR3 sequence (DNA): TGTGCCAGCAGTTCCCGGACAGGGGGCGGGGGTCAGCCCCAGCATTTT. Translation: CASSSRTGGGGQPQHF.

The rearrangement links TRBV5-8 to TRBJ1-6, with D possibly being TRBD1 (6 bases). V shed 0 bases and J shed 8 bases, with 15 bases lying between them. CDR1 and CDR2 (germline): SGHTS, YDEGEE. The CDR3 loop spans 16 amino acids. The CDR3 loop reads CASSLEEGPGDSPLHF. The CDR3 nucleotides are TGTGCCAGCAGCTTGGAGGAGGGGCCAGGGGATTCACCCCTCCACTTT. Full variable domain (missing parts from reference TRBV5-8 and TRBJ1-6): EAGVTQSPTHLIKTRGQQATLRCSPISGHTSVYWYQQALGLGLQFLLWYDEGEERNRGNFPPRFSGRQFPNYSSELNVNALELEDSALYLCASSLEEGPGDSPLHFGNGTRLTVT.

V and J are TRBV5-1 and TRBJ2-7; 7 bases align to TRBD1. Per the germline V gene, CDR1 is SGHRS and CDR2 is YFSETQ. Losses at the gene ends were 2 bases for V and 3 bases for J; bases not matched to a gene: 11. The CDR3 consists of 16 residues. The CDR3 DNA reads TGCGCCAGCAGCTTCTCCGAAGGGACAGCCTTCTACGAGCAGTACTTC. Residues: CASSFSEGTAFYEQYF.

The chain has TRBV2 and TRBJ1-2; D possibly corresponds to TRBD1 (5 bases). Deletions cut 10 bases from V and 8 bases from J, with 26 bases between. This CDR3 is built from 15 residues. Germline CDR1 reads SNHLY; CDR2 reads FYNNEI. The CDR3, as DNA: TGTGCCACCCTAGACCGGGACGGCTTTAGTGGGGGCTACACCTTC. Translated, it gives CATLDRDGFSGGYTF.

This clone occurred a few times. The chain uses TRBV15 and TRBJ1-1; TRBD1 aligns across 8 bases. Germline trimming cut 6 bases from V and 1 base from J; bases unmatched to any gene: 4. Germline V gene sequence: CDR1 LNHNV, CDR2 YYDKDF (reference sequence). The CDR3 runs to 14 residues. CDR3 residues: CATSMGQENTEAFF. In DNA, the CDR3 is TGTGCCACCAGTATGGGACAGGAGAACACTGAAGCTTTCTTT.

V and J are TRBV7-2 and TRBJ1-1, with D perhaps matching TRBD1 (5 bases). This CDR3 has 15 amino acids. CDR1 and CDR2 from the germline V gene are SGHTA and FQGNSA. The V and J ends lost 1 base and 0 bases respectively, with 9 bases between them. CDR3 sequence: CASSLGDSLNTEAFF. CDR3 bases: TGTGCCAGCAGCTTAGGAGACAGCTTGAACACTGAAGCTTTCTTT.

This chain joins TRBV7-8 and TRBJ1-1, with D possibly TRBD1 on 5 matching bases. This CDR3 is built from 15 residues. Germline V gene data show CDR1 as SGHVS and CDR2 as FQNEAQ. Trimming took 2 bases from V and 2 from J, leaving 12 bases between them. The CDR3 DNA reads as TGTGCCAGCAGCTTAAGATGGGGGATAAACACTGAAGCTTTCTTT. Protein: CASSLRWGINTEAFF.

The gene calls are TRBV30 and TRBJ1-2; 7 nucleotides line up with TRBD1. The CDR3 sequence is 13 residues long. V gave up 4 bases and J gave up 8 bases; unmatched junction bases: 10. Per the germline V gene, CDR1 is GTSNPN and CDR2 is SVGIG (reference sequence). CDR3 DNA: TGTGCCTGGACCCGGACAGGCGGAAGAGGCTACACCTTC. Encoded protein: CAWTRTGGRGYTF.

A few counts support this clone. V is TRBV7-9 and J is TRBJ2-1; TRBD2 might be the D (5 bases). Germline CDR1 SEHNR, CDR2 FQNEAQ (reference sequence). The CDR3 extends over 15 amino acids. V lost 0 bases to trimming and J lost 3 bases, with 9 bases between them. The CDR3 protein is CASSLARGSYNEQFF. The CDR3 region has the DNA TGTGCCAGCAGCTTAGCGCGAGGGAGCTACAATGAGCAGTTCTTC.

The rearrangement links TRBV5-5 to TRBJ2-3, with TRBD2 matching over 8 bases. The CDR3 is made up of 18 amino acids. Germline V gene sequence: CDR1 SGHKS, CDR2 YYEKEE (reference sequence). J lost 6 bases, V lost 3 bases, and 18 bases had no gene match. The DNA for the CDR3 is TGTGCCAGCAGCTGGCCCCCGGGACTAGTGACGGGGCCCGATACGCAGTATTTT. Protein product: CASSWPPGLVTGPDTQYF.

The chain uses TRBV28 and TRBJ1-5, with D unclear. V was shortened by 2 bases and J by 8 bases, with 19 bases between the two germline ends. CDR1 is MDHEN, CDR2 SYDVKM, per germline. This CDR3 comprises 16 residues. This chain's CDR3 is CASSLDPPGDLKPQHF. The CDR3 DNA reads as TGTGCCAGCAGTTTAGACCCGCCCGGAGATTTAAAGCCCCAGCATTTT.

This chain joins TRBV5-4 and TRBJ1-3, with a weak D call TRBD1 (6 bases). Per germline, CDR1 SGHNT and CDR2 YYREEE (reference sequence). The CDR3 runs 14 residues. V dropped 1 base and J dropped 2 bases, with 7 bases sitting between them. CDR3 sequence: CASSLPGAGNTIYF. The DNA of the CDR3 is TGTGCCAGCAGCTTGCCAGGGGCTGGAAACACCATATATTTT.

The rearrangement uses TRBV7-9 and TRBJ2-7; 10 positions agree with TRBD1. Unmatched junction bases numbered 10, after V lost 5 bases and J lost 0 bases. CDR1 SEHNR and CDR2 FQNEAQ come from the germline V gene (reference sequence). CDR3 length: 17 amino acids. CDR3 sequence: CASSPTSGQGPSYEQYF. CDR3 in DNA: TGTGCCAGCAGCCCTACGTCGGGACAGGGGCCCTCCTACGAGCAGTACTTC.

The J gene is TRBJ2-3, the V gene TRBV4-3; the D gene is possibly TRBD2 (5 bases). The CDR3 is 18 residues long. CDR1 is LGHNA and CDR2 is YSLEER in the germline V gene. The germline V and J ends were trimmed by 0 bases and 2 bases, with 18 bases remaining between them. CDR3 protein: CASSQDHLREFYTDTQYF. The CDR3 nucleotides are TGCGCCAGCAGCCAAGATCATTTGAGGGAATTTTACACAGATACGCAGTATTTT.

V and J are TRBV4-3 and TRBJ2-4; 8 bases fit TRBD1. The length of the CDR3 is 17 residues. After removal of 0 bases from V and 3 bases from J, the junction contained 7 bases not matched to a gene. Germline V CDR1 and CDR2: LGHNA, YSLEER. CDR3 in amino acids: CASSQDATGGGKNIQYF. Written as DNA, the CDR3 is TGCGCCAGCAGCCAAGACGCAACAGGGGGAGGCAAAAACATTCAGTACTTC.

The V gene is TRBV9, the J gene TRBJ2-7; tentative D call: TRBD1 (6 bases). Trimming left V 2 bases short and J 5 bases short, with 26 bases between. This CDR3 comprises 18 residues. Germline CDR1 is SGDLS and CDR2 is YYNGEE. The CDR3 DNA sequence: TGTGCCAGCAGCGTGGGGTCAGGAGACAGGCTCCTTAGGGACGAGCAGTACTTC. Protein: CASSVGSGDRLLRDEQYF.

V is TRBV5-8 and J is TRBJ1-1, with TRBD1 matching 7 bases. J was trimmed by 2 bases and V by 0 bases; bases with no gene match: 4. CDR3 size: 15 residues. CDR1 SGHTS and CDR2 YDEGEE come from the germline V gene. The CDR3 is CASSLEGATNTEAFF. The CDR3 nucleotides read TGTGCCAGCAGCTTGGAGGGGGCGACCAACACTGAAGCTTTCTTT.

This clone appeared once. CDR3 sequence reads: CASSPLPPQSYNEQFF. As DNA, the CDR3 is TGTGCCAGCTCACCCCTCCCCCCGCAATCCTACAATGAGCAGTTCTTC. V usage is TRBV18 and J usage is TRBJ2-1; D call uncertain. The CDR3 runs 16 residues. The ends were cut back, 3 bases at V and 1 base at J, with 13 bases in the middle. CDR1 and CDR2 (germline): KGHSH, LQKENI.

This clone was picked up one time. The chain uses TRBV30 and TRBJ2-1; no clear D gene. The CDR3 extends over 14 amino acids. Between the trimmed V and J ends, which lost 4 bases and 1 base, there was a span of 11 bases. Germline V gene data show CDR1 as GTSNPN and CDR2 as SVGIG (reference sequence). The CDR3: CAWTASFSYNEQFF. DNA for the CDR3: TGTGCCTGGACCGCGTCCTTTTCCTACAATGAGCAGTTCTTC.

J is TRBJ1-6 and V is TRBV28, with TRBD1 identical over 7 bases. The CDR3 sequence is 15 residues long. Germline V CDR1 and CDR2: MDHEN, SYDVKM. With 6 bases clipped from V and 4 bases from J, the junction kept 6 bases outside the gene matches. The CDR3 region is CASRPGTAYNSPLHF. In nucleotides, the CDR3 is TGTGCCAGCAGACCCGGGACAGCTTATAATTCACCCCTCCACTTT.